The sequence of this T cell receptor (beta chain) was determined in a study of blood T cell repertoires in COVID-19. With 3 bases removed from V and 0 bases from J, the gap between germline ends came to 8 bases. Germline CDR1 reads DFQATT; CDR2 reads SNEGSKA (reference sequence). This CDR3 contains 14 residues. Repertoires were generated with immunoSEQ multiplex PCR, while TCRdb's copy carries only in-frame clones and drops some. The table has more than 200,000 clones, around 80% seen once. The chain links TRBV20-1 to TRBJ1-4; D remains unclear. The receptor comes from a man aged 30 to 45 with acute COVID-19. Source material: PBMCs or T cells enriched from blood (not recorded which). The chain's CDR3 is CSASEASTNEKLFF. CDR3 sequence (DNA): TGCAGTGCTAGTGAAGCGTCAACTAATGAAAAACTGTTTTTT.